The following is a TCR beta chain sequence with its context. No cognate antigen has been identified for it. No qualities accompany the bases; no much larger clone lies one base away. Including the terminal cysteine and phenylalanine, the CDR3 comprises 16 residues. Here the CDR3 DNA is all that survives: 48 bases in frame from base 1. Based on the germline V gene (reference sequence), the CDR1 and CDR2 sequences are LNHDA and SQIVND. V is clipped by 5 bases and J by 0 bases, and the sequence between their germline boundaries is 14 bases long. The source of the sample is a study of blood T cell repertoires in COVID-19 (dated by TCRdb to 2020 to 2021). For context, the study as a whole: Samples from collaborators originated in the United States, Italy and Spain and spanned both the acute and convalescent phases of COVID-19. The material from the prospective study consisted of cDNA or gDNA derived from T cells, B-cell-depleted T cells, or PBMCs. Subjects who had been exposed to COVID-19, were actively infected with it, or had recovered from it provided the deeply sampled blood TCRbeta repertoires that made up the dataset. The repertoires were released in a freely available public database meant as a resource for research on the immune response to SARS-CoV-2. The samples were drawn from two sources: the first 160 participants of the ongoing ImmuneRACE study, and over 950 subjects contributed by 6 global collaborators. Sample metadata almost always included a de-identified subject ID, COVID-19 status, age in years and sex. Where available, HLA class I and class II types were obtained from metadata supplied by the sample provider rather than from assay-based typing. Overall study outcomes, separate from this receptor: The quantity of clinical and demographic metadata differed by source and by participant and was supplied without curation.

Participants in the prospective study were enrolled through a virtual design, were aged roughly 18 to 100 years, and lived in 20 to 30 United States geographic areas. In the prospective study, cohorts were assigned on the basis of participant-reported clinical history obtained from a screening survey and a study questionnaire. Recovered participants in ImmuneRACE Cohort 3 were defined as having two consecutive negative NP/OP PCR tests, clearance from a healthcare professional, or resolution of symptoms. In the prospective study, mobile phlebotomists collected whole blood, serum and a nasopharyngeal or oropharyngeal swab from each participant. Over an approximately 2-month period, participants in the prospective study had the option of providing additional blood draws and questionnaires. Before DNA extraction, prospective study blood samples were shipped either frozen or at room temperature. The immunoSEQ Assay, a bias-controlled multiplex PCR, was used to amplify TCRbeta CDR3 regions from genomic DNA. In the authors' own workflow: Within the assay, amplification of reference gene primers was used to estimate how many nucleated cells each sample contained. To quantify the absolute abundance of each unique TCRbeta CDR3 rearrangement, sequence reads were collapsed and filtered. Productive Simpson clonality was computed per sample as the square root of Simpson's diversity index over productive rearrangements. The source is immuneACCESS, and TCRdb retained only in-frame sequences with V and J called. Part of the clones is not carried over; for the studies checked, unresolved V genes explain less than half of this, and the remainder is unexplained. The V and J calls and the clone size are those of that table, but D and trimming were determined from the DNA. The sample table contains 150,000 to 200,000 clones; only one count was recorded for 75% to 90% of them. Together, the top ten hold roughly 13% of the sample.

Sequenced sample: PBMCs or T cells enriched from blood (not recorded which). The source is a woman aged 60-75 years who had recovered from COVID-19. The rearranged segments are TRBV19 and TRBJ1-3; the D region possibly corresponds to TRBD1 (6 bases align). CDR3 loop: CASSPQDSRSGNTIYF. DNA sequence: TGTGCCAGTAGTCCTCAGGACAGCCGCTCTGGAAACACCATATATTTT.